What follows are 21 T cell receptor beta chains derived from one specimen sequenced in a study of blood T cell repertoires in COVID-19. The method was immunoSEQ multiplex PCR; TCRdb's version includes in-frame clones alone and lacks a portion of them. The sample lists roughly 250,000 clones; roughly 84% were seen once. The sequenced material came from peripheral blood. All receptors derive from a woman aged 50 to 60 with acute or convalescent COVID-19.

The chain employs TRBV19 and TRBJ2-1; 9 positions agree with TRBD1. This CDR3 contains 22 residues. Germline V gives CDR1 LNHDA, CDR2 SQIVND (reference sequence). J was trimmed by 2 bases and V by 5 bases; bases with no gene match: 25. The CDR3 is CASSPGGGQGEPVVRPYNEQFF. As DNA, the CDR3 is TGTGCCAGTAGTCCTGGAGGGGGACAGGGAGAGCCAGTGGTACGACCCTACAATGAGCAGTTCTTC.

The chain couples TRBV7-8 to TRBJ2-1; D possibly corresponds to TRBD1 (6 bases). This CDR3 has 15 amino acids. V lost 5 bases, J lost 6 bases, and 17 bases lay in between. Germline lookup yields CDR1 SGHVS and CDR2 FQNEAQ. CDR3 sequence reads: CASSLGTRRGNEQFF. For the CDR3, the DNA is TGTGCCAGCAGCCTCGGGACACGGCGTGGCAATGAGCAGTTCTTC.

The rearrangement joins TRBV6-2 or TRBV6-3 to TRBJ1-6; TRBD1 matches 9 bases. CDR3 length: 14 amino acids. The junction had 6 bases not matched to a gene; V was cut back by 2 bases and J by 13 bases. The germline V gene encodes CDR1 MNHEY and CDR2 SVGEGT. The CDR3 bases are TGTGCCAGCAGTTACGGGACAGGGAGAACCCCCCTCCACTTT. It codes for CASSYGTGRTPLHF.

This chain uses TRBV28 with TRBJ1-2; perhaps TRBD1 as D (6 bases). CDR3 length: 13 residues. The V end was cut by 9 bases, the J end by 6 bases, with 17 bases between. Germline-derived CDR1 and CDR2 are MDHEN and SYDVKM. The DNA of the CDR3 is TGTGCCAGACTAAGCCAGGGGACGCATGGCTACACCTTC. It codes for CARLSQGTHGYTF.

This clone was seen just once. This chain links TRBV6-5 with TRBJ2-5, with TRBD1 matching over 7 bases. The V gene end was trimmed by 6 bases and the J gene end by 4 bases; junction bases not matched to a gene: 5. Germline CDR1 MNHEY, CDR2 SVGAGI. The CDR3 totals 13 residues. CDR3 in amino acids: CASSRDRPETQYF. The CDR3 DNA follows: TGTGCCAGCAGCCGGGACAGACCAGAGACCCAGTACTTC.

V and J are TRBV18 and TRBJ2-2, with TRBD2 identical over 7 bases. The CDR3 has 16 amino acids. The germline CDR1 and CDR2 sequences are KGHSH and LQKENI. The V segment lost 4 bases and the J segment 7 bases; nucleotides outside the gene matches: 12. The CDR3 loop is CASSLPTSSGGGELFF. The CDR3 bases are TGTGCCAGCTCACTCCCGACTAGCTCGGGCGGCGGGGAGCTGTTTTTT.

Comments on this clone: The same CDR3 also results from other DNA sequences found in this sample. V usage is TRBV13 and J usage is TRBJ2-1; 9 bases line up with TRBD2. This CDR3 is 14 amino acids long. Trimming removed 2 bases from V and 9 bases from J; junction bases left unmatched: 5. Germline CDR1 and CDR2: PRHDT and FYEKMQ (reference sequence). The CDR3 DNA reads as TGTGCCAGCAGCTTACCCAGCGGGAGGACTGAGCAGTTCTTC. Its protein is CASSLPSGRTEQFF.

CDR3 amino acids: CASSVMGQGVEKLFF. DNA of the CDR3: TGTGCCAGCAGCGTAATGGGACAGGGGGTTGAAAAACTGTTTTTT. The genes are TRBV9 and TRBJ1-4, with 11 bases that match TRBD1. The CDR3 has 15 residues. Trimming took 1 base from V and 7 from J; bases not matched to a gene: 3. Germline loops: CDR1 SGDLS, CDR2 YYNGEE.

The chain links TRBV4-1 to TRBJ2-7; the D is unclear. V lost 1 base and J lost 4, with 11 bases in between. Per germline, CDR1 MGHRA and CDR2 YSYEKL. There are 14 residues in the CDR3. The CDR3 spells CASSQVVGEYEQYF. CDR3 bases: TGCGCCAGCAGCCAAGTCGTCGGAGAATACGAGCAGTACTTC.

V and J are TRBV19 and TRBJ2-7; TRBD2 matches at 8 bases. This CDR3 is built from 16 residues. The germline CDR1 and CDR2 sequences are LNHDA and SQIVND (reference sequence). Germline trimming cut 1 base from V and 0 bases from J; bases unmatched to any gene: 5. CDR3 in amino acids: CASSIVWREDSYEQYF. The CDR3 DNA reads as TGTGCCAGTAGTATAGTTTGGCGGGAGGACTCCTACGAGCAGTACTTC.

CDR3 protein: CASSQASPYEQYF. DNA for the CDR3: TGTGCCAGCAGCCAGGCGAGTCCCTACGAGCAGTACTTC. The V gene is TRBV6-5, the J gene TRBJ2-7; unclear D gene. CDR1 MNHEY and CDR2 SVGAGI come from the germline V gene. This CDR3 comprises 13 residues. V was clipped by 6 bases and J by 2 bases, with 11 bases between them.

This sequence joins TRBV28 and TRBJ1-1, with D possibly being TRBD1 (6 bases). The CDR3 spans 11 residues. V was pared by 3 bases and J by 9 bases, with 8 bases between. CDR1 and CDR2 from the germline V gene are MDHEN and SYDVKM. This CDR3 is CASSFTGKAFF. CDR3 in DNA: TGTGCCAGCAGTTTCACAGGGAAAGCTTTCTTT.

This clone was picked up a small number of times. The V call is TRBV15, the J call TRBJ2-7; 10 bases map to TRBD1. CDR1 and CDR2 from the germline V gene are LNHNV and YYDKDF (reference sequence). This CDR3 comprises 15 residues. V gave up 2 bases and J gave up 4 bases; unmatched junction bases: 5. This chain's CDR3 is CATSRSPGQGYEQYF. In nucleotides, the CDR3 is TGTGCCACCAGCAGATCGCCGGGACAGGGGTACGAGCAGTACTTC.

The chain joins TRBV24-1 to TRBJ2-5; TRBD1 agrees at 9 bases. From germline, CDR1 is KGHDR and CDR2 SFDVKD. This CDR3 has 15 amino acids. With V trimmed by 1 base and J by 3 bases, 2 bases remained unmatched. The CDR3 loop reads CATSDFGTGKETQYF. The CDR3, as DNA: TGTGCCACCAGTGATTTTGGGACAGGGAAAGAGACCCAGTACTTC.

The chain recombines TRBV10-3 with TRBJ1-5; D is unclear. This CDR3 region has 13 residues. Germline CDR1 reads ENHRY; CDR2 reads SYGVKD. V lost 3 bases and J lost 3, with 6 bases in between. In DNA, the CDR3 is TGTGCCATCAGTGATGCGGTCAATCAGCCCCAGCATTTT. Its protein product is CAISDAVNQPQHF.

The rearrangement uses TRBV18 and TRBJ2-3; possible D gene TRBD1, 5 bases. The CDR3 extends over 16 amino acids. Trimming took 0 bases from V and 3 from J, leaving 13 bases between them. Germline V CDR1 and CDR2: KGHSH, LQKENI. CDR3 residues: CASSPPAGLRTDTQYF. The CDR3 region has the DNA TGTGCCAGCTCACCACCGGCAGGGTTGAGGACAGATACGCAGTATTTT.

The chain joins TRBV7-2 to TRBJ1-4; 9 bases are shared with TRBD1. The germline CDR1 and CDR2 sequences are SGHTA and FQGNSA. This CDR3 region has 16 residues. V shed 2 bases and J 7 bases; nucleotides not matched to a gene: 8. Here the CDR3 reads CASSLTTGGGFEKLFF. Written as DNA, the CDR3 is TGTGCCAGCAGCTTAACGACAGGGGGAGGTTTTGAAAAACTGTTTTTT.

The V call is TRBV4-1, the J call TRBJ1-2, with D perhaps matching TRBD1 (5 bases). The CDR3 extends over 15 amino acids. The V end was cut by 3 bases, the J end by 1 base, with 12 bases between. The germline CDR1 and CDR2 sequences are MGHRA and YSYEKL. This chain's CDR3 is CASSQPTAINYGYTF. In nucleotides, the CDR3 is TGCGCCAGCAGCCAGCCGACAGCTATTAACTATGGCTACACCTTC.

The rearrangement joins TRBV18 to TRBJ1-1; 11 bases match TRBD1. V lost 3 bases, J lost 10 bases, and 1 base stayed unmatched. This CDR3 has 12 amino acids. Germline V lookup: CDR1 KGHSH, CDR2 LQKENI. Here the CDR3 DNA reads TGTGCCAGCTCACCGGGACAGGGGGGAGCTTTCTTT. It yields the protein CASSPGQGGAFF.

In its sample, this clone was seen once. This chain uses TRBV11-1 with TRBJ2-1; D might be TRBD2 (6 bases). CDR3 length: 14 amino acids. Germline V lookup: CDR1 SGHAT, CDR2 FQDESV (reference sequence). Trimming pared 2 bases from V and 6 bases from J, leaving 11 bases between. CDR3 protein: CASSLLGGRNEQFF. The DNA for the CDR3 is TGTGCCAGCAGCTTATTGGGGGGTCGCAATGAGCAGTTCTTC.

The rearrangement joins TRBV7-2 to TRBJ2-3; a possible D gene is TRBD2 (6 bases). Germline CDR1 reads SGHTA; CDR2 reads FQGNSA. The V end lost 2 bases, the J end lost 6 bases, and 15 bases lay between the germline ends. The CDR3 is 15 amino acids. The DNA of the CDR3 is TGTGCCAGCAGCTTATCCAGCGGGTCAGTTGATACGCAGTATTTT. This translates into CASSLSSGSVDTQYF.